The 27 T cell receptor beta chains below come from one sample, sequenced in a study of PD-1 blockade in classical Hodgkin lymphoma. Profiled with immunoSEQ multiplex PCR; TCRdb holds only in-frame clones, not every one. The sample includes about 47,000 clones, 70% to 80% of them seen just once. The time point was: cycle 4 day 1 (C4D1), after more than five weeks of nivolumab. With no exception, relapse followed autologous stem cell transplantation in all patients, and brentuximab vedotin exposure varied. This specimen was peripheral blood mononuclear cells (PBMCs), taken before the fourth cycle of nivolumab. These receptors all stem from a human donor with classical Hodgkin lymphoma.

The chain is built from TRBV6-5 and TRBJ2-5, with D possibly being TRBD1 (5 bases). Per germline, CDR1 MNHEY and CDR2 SVGAGI. V lost 4 bases, J lost 5 bases, and 17 bases lay in between. The CDR3 loop spans 15 amino acids. Written as DNA, the CDR3 is TGTGCCAGCAGTTCCCCTCGTGGGGCTCAGGAGACCCAGTACTTC. Protein product: CASSSPRGAQETQYF.

The rearrangement links TRBV7-2 to TRBJ1-6, with D possibly being TRBD1 (5 bases). The CDR3 extends over 15 amino acids. Germline V gene sequence: CDR1 SGHTA, CDR2 FQGNSA. V gave up 1 base and J gave up 9 bases, with 13 bases separating them. This CDR3 is CASSLVGQGGSPLHF. DNA of the CDR3: TGTGCCAGCAGCTTAGTGGGGCAGGGCGGTTCACCCCTCCACTTT.

The V gene is TRBV5-4, the J gene TRBJ2-2, with 11 nucleotides matching TRBD2. Looked up from germline, CDR1 is SGHNT and CDR2 is YYREEE (reference sequence). CDR3 length: 15 residues. V shed 4 bases, J shed 7 bases, and the junction held 6 bases outside the gene matches. CDR3 bases: TGTGCCAGCAGCCCAGGGACTAGCGGTGGCGGGGAGCTGTTTTTT. Its translation is CASSPGTSGGGELFF. The full variable domain, with the rest looked up from reference TRBV5-4 and TRBJ2-2, is ETGVTQSPTHLIKTRGQQVTLRCSSQSGHNTVSWYQQALGQGPQFIFQYYREEENGRGNFPPRFSGLQFPNYSSELNVNALELDDSALYLCASSPGTSGGGELFFGEGSRLTVL.

In this sample, this clone turned up a few times. This chain uses TRBV5-5 with TRBJ2-7; 8 bases match TRBD1. The CDR3 is 13 amino acids. The V segment lost 5 bases and the J segment 5 bases; nucleotides outside the gene matches: 6. CDR1 and CDR2 (germline): SGHKS, YYEKEE (reference sequence). CDR3 DNA: TGTGCCAGCAGGTCGGCCAGGGGGCACGAGCAGTACTTC. Protein: CASRSARGHEQYF.

This clone was counted a single time. The sample contains more than one DNA sequence encoding this CDR3. The J gene is TRBJ2-5, the V gene TRBV5-1, with TRBD1 matching over 8 bases. Germline trimming cut 3 bases from V and 3 bases from J; bases unmatched to any gene: 4. CDR1 is SGHRS, CDR2 YFSETQ, per germline. The CDR3 loop spans 14 amino acids. The CDR3 DNA is TGCGCCAGCAGCTCCCAACAGGGGGAAGAGACCCAGTACTTC. Amino acid sequence: CASSSQQGEETQYF.

The chain couples TRBV9 to TRBJ2-1; D may match TRBD1 or TRBD2 (5 bases each). Trimming pared 4 bases from V and 3 bases from J, leaving 14 bases between. CDR1 is SGDLS, CDR2 YYNGEE, per germline. This CDR3 contains 15 residues. CDR3: CASSNRDPHYNEQFF. The DNA of the CDR3 is TGTGCCAGCAGCAACCGGGACCCCCACTACAATGAGCAGTTCTTC.

The V gene is TRBV5-1, the J gene TRBJ2-5; the match to TRBD1 covers 8 bases. V shed 4 bases, J shed 5 bases, and the junction held 10 bases outside the gene matches. Germline-derived CDR1 and CDR2 are SGHRS and YFSETQ. This CDR3 comprises 15 residues. The chain's CDR3 is CASSLTPGGRETQYF. The CDR3, as DNA: TGCGCCAGCAGCCTCACCCCAGGGGGCCGGGAGACCCAGTACTTC. Looking up the rest from reference TRBV5-1 and TRBJ2-5 gives the full variable domain: KAGVTQTPRYLIKTRGQQVTLSCSPISGHRSVSWYQQTPGQGLQFLFEYFSETQRNKGNFPGRFSGRQFSNSRSEMNVSTLELGDSALYLCASSLTPGGRETQYFGPGTRLLVL.

The V gene is TRBV7-2, the J gene TRBJ2-7, with 13 bases lining up with TRBD2. Looked up from germline, CDR1 is SGHTA and CDR2 is FQGNSA. Losses at the gene ends were 2 bases for V and 6 bases for J; bases not matched to a gene: 13. The CDR3 is 18 residues long. The CDR3 DNA sequence: TGTGCCAGCAGCTTAATTCAACTAGCGGGAGGGCCTAGAGGCGAGCAGTACTTC. Translating it yields CASSLIQLAGGPRGEQYF.

This chain connects TRBV6-5 to TRBJ2-1; tentatively, D is TRBD2 (6 bases). The germline CDR1 and CDR2 sequences are MNHEY and SVGAGI. V was shortened by 0 bases and J by 5 bases, with 14 bases between the two germline ends. The CDR3 is 16 amino acids. This CDR3 is CASSYSPGRLDNEQFF. The CDR3 coding sequence is TGTGCCAGCAGTTACTCCCCAGGGAGGTTAGACAATGAGCAGTTCTTC.

V gene TRBV7-2 combines with J gene TRBJ2-7, with D unclear. The CDR3 sequence is 12 residues long. The V end was cut by 5 bases, the J end by 7 bases, with 12 bases between. Germline V gives CDR1 SGHTA, CDR2 FQGNSA. The CDR3 DNA reads as TGTGCCAGCAGCGCCGGTGGGCCTGAGCAGTACTTC. Residues: CASSAGGPEQYF.

This clone appeared a single time. The rearrangement joins TRBV6-1 to TRBJ1-5, with D possibly being TRBD1 (5 bases). V shed 8 bases and J shed 3 bases, with 11 bases lying between them. The CDR3 runs 13 residues. CDR1 and CDR2 from the germline V gene are MNHNS and SASEGT. Here the CDR3 reads CASEGTVNQPQHF. The CDR3 nucleotides read TGTGCCAGCGAAGGGACGGTCAATCAGCCCCAGCATTTT.

This chain joins TRBV28 and TRBJ1-2; TRBD1 agrees at 7 bases. The ends lost 6 bases at V and 4 bases at J; junction bases unmatched: 5. Germline V gene lookup returns CDR1 MDHEN and CDR2 SYDVKM. The CDR3 loop spans 13 amino acids. The CDR3 loop reads CASRGGQTYGYTF. The CDR3 DNA reads TGTGCCAGCAGGGGGGGACAGACCTATGGCTACACCTTC.

The chain combines TRBV9 with TRBJ1-1; D call uncertain. The germline V gene encodes CDR1 SGDLS and CDR2 YYNGEE. V lost 4 bases and J lost 1, with 11 bases in between. CDR3 length: 14 residues. The CDR3 DNA is TGTGCCAGCAGCACCGGCCGCAGGAACACTGAAGCTTTCTTT. Translated: CASSTGRRNTEAFF.

The chain combines TRBV6-1 with TRBJ1-4, with a weak D call TRBD1 (6 bases). Germline CDR1 MNHNS, CDR2 SASEGT. This CDR3 contains 14 residues. Trimming left V 6 bases short and J 7 bases short, with 15 bases between. The CDR3 here is CASRARGRVEKLFF. The CDR3 DNA sequence: TGTGCCAGCAGGGCCCGGGGGCGGGTTGAAAAACTGTTTTTT.

V gene TRBV18 combines with J gene TRBJ2-5; D gene unclear. Per the germline V gene, CDR1 is KGHSH and CDR2 is LQKENI. The CDR3 extends over 13 amino acids. The V end lost 2 bases, the J end lost 1 base, and 5 bases lay between the germline ends. CDR3 in amino acids: CASSPTTQETQYF. CDR3 in DNA: TGTGCCAGCTCACCAACTACCCAAGAGACCCAGTACTTC.

This rearrangement joins TRBV27 to TRBJ2-3, with D possibly matching TRBD2 (5 bases). The length of the CDR3 is 14 residues. Germline V gene sequence: CDR1 MNHEY, CDR2 SMNVEV (reference sequence). V lost 2 bases, J lost 2 bases, and 8 bases lay in between. The CDR3 DNA follows: TGTGCCAGCAGTTTAAGGGAGCCCACAGATACGCAGTATTTT. Translation gives CASSLREPTDTQYF.

The chain has TRBV19 and TRBJ2-5; TRBD1 matches 7 bases. J was trimmed by 5 bases and V by 5 bases; bases with no gene match: 2. Germline CDR1 and CDR2: LNHDA and SQIVND (reference sequence). The length of the CDR3 is 12 residues. CDR3 bases: TGTGCCAGTAGTTCGACAGGGGAGACCCAGTACTTC. Its translation: CASSSTGETQYF.

The chain is built from TRBV9 and TRBJ2-1; D not resolved. The V and J ends lost 0 bases and 4 bases respectively, with 11 bases between them. Germline loops: CDR1 SGDLS, CDR2 YYNGEE. This CDR3 is built from 15 residues. The CDR3 protein is CASSVEGPGYNEQFF. The DNA of the CDR3 is TGTGCCAGCAGCGTAGAAGGCCCCGGGTACAATGAGCAGTTCTTC.

V usage is TRBV7-2 and J usage is TRBJ2-1; 8 nucleotides align to TRBD1. The germline gives CDR1 SGHTA, CDR2 FQGNSA. J gave up 4 bases and V 5 bases, and 7 bases lay outside the gene matches. The CDR3 loop spans 15 amino acids. CDR3 region: CASSPPGTGYNEQFF. For the CDR3, the DNA is TGTGCCAGCAGCCCCCCCGGGACAGGATACAATGAGCAGTTCTTC. Full variable domain (outside the CDR3, taken from reference TRBV7-2 and TRBJ2-1): GAGVSQSPSNKVTEKGKDVELRCDPISGHTALYWYRQSLGQGLEFLIYFQGNSAPDKSGLPSDRFSAERTGGSVSTLTIQRTQQEDSAVYLCASSPPGTGYNEQFFGPGTRLTVL.

The chain joins TRBV7-6 to TRBJ2-7, with D unclear. V shed 0 bases and J shed 3 bases, with 9 bases lying between them. From germline, CDR1 is SGHVS and CDR2 FNYEAQ. This CDR3 region has 14 residues. This CDR3 reads CASSLAAEIYEQYF. CDR3 coding DNA: TGTGCCAGCAGCTTAGCGGCGGAAATCTACGAGCAGTACTTC.

The chain employs TRBV18 and TRBJ1-1; D unresolved. The CDR3 sequence is 13 residues long. From germline, CDR1 is KGHSH and CDR2 LQKENI. Trimming cost V 6 bases and J 0 bases, with 8 bases left between them. The CDR3: CASSRALNTEAFF. The CDR3, as DNA: TGTGCCAGCTCCCGGGCCTTGAACACTGAAGCTTTCTTT.

J is TRBJ1-5 and V is TRBV7-2, with no clear D. This CDR3 has 13 residues. CDR1 and CDR2 from the germline V gene are SGHTA and FQGNSA. V shed 4 bases and J shed 5 bases, with 9 bases lying between them. CDR3 sequence reads: CASSSLVDQPQHF. The CDR3 DNA sequence: TGTGCCAGCAGCTCTCTAGTGGATCAGCCCCAGCATTTT.

This clone was observed a single time. The V gene is TRBV13, the J gene TRBJ2-1, with TRBD2 matching 12 bases. V was pared by 6 bases and J by 4 bases, with 4 bases of the junction left unmatched. Germline CDR1 reads PRHDT; CDR2 reads FYEKMQ (reference sequence). The CDR3 has 15 amino acids. CDR3 coding DNA: TGTGCCAGCAGTTCAACTAGCGGGGGGTACAATGAGCAGTTCTTC. This gives the protein CASSSTSGGYNEQFF.

This clone was counted only a few times. This chain uses TRBV19 with TRBJ1-5, with D perhaps TRBD1 (5 bases). Trimming removed 3 bases from V and 7 bases from J, with 10 bases in between. Germline V gene sequence: CDR1 LNHDA, CDR2 SQIVND (reference sequence). This CDR3 is built from 13 residues. For the CDR3, the DNA is TGTGCCAGTAGTATGCTTTGGGACCAGCCCCAGCATTTT. Translated: CASSMLWDQPQHF.

The CDR3 is CASILDRTPYNEQFF. In DNA form, the CDR3 reads TGTGCCAGCATCCTTGATCGGACTCCCTACAATGAGCAGTTCTTC. The V and J genes are TRBV5-5 and TRBJ2-1, with a possible D match to TRBD2 (5 bases). Germline V gene sequence: CDR1 SGHKS, CDR2 YYEKEE (reference sequence). Trimming took off 6 bases at V and 2 bases at J, with 15 bases between the two ends. The CDR3 totals 15 residues. The variable domain in full, completed from reference TRBV5-5 and TRBJ2-1, reads DAGVTQSPTHLIKTRGQQVTLRCSPISGHKSVSWYQQVLGQGPQFIFQYYEKEERGRGNFPDRFSARQFPNYSSELNVNALLLGDSALYLCASILDRTPYNEQFFGPGTRLTVL.

This sequence joins TRBV7-9 and TRBJ1-1, with D maybe TRBD1 (5 bases). CDR1 SEHNR and CDR2 FQNEAQ come from the germline V gene (reference sequence). CDR3 size: 14 residues. Between the trimmed V and J ends, which lost 1 base and 4 bases, there was a span of 10 bases. This CDR3 reads CASSLEQDVTEAFF. The CDR3 DNA sequence: TGTGCCAGCAGCTTAGAACAGGATGTCACTGAAGCTTTCTTT.

V is TRBV6-5 and J is TRBJ1-2; no reliable D call. V lost 6 bases, J lost 7 bases, and 18 bases lay in between. Per the germline V gene, CDR1 is MNHEY and CDR2 is SVGAGI. The CDR3 has 14 residues. CDR3 amino acids: CASRVRPLEGGYTF. The CDR3 coding sequence is TGTGCCAGCAGGGTCAGGCCCCTAGAGGGTGGCTACACCTTC.